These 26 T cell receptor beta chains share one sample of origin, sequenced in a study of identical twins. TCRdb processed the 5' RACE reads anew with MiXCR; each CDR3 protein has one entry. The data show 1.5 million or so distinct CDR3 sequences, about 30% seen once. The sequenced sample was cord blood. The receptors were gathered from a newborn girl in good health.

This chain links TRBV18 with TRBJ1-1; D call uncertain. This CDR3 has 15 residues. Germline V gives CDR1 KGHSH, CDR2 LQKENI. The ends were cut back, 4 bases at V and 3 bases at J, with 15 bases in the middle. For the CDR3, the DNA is TGTGCCAGCTCACACCACCTTCGGGGATACACTGAAGCTTTCTTT. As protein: CASSHHLRGYTEAFF. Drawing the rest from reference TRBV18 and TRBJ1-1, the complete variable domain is NAGVMQNPRHLVRRRGQEARLRCSPMKGHSHVYWYRQLPEEGLKFMVYLQKENIIDESGMPKERFSAEFPKEGPSILRIQQVVRGDSAAYFCASSHHLRGYTEAFFGQGTRLTVV.

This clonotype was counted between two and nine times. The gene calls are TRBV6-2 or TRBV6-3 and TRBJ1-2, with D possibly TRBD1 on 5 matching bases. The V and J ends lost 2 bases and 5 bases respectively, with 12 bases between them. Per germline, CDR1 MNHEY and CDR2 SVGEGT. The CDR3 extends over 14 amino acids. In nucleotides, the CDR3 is TGTGCCAGCAGTTACACGCCGCAGGGTTATGGCTACACCTTC. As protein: CASSYTPQGYGYTF.

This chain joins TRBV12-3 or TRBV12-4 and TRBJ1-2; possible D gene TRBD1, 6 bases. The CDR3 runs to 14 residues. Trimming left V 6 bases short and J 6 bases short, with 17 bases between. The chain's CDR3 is CASRPSGGPNGYTF. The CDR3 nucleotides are TGTGCCAGCAGGCCCAGCGGGGGGCCGAATGGCTACACCTTC.

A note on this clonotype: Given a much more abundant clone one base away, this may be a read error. The DNA of the CDR3 is TGCAGCGTTGAAGAAAACTACGAGCGGTACTTC. This translates into CSVEENYERYF. The V and J genes are TRBV29-1 and TRBJ2-5; no clear D. The CDR3 extends over 11 amino acids. The germline V gene encodes CDR1 SQVTM and CDR2 ANQGSEA. V gave up 0 bases and J gave up 13 bases, with 12 bases separating them.

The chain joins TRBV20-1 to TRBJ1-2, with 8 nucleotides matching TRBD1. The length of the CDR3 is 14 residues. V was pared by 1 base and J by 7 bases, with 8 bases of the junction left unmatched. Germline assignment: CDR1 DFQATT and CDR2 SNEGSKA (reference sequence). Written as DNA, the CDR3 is TGCAGTGCTAGAGTTTCACAGGGGGTTATTGGCTACACCTTC. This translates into CSARVSQGVIGYTF.

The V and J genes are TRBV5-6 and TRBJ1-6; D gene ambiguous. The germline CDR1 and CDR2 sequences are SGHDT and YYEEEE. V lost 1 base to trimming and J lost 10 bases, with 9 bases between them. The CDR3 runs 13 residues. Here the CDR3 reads CASSLFGLSPLHF. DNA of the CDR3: TGTGCCAGCAGCTTGTTCGGGCTCTCACCCCTCCACTTT.

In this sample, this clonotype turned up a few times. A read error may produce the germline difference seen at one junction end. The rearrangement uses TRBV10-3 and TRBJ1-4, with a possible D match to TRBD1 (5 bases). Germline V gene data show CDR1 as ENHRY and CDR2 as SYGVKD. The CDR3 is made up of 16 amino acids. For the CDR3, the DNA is TGTGCCATCAGTGAGGGCAGGGCAGGAACTAATGAAGAACTGTTTTTT. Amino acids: CAISEGRAGTNEELFF.

The DNA for the CDR3 is TGTGCCAGCAGCCAAATGACCGGGAGGCCTGTACAGTTCTTC. This encodes CASSQMTGRPVQFF. The chain combines TRBV3-1 with TRBJ2-1, with TRBD2 matching over 7 bases. Germline V gene data show CDR1 as LGHDT and CDR2 as YNNKEL (reference sequence). With V trimmed by 2 bases and J by 13 bases, 11 bases remained unmatched. The CDR3 spans 14 residues.

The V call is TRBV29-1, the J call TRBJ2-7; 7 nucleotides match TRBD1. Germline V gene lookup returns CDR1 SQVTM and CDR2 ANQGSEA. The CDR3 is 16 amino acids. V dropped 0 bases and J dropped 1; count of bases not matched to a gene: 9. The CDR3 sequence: CSVEEPTGVFSYEQYF. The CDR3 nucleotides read TGCAGCGTTGAAGAGCCCACAGGGGTCTTTTCCTACGAGCAGTACTTC.

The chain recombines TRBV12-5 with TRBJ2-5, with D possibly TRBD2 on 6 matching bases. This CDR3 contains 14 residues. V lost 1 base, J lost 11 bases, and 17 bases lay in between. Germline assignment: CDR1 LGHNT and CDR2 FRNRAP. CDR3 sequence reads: CASGLGSGYNEQYF. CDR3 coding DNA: TGTGCTAGTGGTTTGGGTAGCGGCTACAATGAGCAGTACTTC.

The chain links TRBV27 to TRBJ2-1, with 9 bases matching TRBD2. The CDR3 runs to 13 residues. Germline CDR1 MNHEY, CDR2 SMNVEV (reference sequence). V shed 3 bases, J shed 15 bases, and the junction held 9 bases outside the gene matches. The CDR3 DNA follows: TGTGCCAGCAGTTTCCGTAGCGGGAGAAGTGGGTTCTTC. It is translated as CASSFRSGRSGFF.

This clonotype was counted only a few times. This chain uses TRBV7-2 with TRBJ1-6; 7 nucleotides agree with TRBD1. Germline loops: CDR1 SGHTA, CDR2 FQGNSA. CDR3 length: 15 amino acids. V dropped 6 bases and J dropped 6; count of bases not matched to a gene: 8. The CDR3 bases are TGTGCCAGCAGACAACCCGGGACAGCTAATTCACCCCTCCACTTT. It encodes CASRQPGTANSPLHF.

CDR3 DNA: TGTGCCACCGGTCCTTCGTGGACAGGGGCGAATAGCAATCAGCCCCAGCATTTT. This translates into CATGPSWTGANSNQPQHF. This sequence joins TRBV15 and TRBJ1-5, with 9 nucleotides matching TRBD1. From germline, CDR1 is LNHNV and CDR2 YYDKDF (reference sequence). The ends lost 8 bases at V and 0 bases at J; junction bases unmatched: 14. The CDR3 covers 18 residues.

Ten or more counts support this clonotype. The CDR3 here is CAISGTNNEKLFF. The CDR3, as DNA: TGTGCCATCAGTGGGACAAATAATGAAAAACTGTTTTTT. The rearrangement uses TRBV10-3 and TRBJ1-4; D is possibly TRBD1 (5 bases). The germline CDR1 and CDR2 sequences are ENHRY and SYGVKD. CDR3 length: 13 residues. V gave up 4 bases and J gave up 4 bases, with 7 bases separating them.

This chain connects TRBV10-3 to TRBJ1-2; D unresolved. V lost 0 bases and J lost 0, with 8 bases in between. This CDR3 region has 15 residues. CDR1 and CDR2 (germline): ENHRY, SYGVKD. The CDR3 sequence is CAISESDIPNYGYTF. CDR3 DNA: TGTGCCATCAGTGAGTCCGACATACCTAACTATGGCTACACCTTC.

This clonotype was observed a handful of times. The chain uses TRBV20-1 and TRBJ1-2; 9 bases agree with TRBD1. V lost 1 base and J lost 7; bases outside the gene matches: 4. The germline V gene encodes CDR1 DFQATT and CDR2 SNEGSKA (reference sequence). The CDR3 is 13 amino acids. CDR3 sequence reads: CSARGGDRAGYTF. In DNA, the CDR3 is TGCAGTGCTAGAGGGGGGGACAGGGCTGGCTACACCTTC.

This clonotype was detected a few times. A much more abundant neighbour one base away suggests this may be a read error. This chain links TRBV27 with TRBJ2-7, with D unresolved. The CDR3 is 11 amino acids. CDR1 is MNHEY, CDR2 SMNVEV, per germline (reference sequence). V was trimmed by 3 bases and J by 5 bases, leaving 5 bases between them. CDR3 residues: CASSFAHEQYF. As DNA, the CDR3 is TGTGCCAGCAGTTTCGCCCACGAGCAGTACTTC.

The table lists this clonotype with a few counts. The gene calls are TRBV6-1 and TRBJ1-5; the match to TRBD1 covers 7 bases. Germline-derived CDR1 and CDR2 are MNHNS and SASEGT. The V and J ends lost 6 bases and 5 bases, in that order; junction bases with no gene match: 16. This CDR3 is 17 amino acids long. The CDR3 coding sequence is TGTGCCAGCAGACAACAGGGGCGCGGTTGGGTGGATCAGCCCCAGCATTTT. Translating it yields CASRQQGRGWVDQPQHF.

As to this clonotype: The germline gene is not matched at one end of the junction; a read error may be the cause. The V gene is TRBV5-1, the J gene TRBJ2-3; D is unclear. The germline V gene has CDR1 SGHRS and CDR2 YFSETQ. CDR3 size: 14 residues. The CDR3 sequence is CASSLDPSGDAQYF. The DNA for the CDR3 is TGCGCCAGCAGCTTGGATCCTTCTGGAGATGCGCAGTATTTT.

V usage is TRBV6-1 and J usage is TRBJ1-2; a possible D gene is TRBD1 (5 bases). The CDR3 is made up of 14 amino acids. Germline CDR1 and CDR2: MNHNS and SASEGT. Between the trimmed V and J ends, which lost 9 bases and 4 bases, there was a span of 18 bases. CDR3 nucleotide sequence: TGTGCCAGTCTTAGGGGCACCTCTGGCTATGGCTACACCTTC. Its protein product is CASLRGTSGYGYTF.

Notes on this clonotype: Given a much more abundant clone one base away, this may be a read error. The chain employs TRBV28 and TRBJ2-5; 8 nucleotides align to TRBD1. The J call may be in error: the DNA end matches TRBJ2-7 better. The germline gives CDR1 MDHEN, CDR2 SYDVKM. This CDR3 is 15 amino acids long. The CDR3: CTSSLTDRVDYEQYF. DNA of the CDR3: TGTACCAGCAGTCTAACGGACAGGGTGGACTACGAGCAGTACTTC.

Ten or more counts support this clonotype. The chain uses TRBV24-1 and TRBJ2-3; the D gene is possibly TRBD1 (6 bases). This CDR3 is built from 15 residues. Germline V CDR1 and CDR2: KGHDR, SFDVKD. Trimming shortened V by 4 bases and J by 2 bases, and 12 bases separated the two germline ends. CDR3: CATSDPRQATDTQYF. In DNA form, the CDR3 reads TGTGCCACCAGTGACCCTCGACAGGCCACAGATACGCAGTATTTT.

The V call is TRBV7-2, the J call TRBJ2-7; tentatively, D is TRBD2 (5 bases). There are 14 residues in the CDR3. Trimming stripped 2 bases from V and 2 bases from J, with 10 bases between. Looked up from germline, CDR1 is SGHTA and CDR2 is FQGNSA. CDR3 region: CASSLMASPYEQYF. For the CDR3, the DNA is TGTGCCAGCAGCTTAATGGCTAGCCCCTACGAGCAGTACTTC.

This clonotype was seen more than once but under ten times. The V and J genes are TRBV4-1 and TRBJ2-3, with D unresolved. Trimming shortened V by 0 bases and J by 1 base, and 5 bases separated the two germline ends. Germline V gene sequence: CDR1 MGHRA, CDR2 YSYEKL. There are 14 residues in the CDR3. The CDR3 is CASSQEYRTDTQYF. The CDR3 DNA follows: TGCGCCAGCAGCCAAGAGTACCGCACAGATACGCAGTATTTT.

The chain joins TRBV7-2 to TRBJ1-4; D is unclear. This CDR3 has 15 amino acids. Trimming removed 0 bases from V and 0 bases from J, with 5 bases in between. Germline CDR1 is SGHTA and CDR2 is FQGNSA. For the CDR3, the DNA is TGTGCCAGCAGCTTAGCGATCGCAACTAATGAAAAACTGTTTTTT. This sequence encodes CASSLAIATNEKLFF.

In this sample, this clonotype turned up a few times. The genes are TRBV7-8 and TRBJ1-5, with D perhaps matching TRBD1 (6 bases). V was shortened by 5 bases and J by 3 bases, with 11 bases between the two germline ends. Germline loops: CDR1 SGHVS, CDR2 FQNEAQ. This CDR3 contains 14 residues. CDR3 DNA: TGTGCCAGCAGCCAGGGGTGGGTCAATCAGCCCCAGCATTTT. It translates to CASSQGWVNQPQHF. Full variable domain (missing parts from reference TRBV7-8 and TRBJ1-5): GAGVSQSPRYKVAKRGQDVALRCDPISGHVSLFWYQQALGQGPEFLTYFQNEAQLDKSGLPSDRFFAERPEGSVSTLKIQRTQQEDSAVYLCASSQGWVNQPQHFGDGTRLSIL.